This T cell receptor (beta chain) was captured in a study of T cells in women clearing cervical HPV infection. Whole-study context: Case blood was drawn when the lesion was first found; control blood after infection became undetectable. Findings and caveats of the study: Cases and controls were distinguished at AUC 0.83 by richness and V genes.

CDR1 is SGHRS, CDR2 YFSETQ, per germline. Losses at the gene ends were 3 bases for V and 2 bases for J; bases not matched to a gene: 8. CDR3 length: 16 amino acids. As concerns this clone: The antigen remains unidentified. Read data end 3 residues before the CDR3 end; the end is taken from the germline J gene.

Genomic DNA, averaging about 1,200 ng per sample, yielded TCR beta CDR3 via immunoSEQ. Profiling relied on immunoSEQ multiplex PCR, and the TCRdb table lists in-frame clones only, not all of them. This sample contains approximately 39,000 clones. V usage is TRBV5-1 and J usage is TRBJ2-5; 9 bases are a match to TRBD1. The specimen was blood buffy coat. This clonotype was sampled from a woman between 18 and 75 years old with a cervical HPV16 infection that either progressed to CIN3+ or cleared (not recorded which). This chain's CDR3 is CASSYRGTGPQETQYF. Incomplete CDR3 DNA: TGCGCCAGCAGCTACCGGGGGACAGGGCCACAAGAGACC.